The entry below describes one T cell receptor (beta chain). What it binds is not known. Clones were sequenced by immunoSEQ multiplex PCR, and TCRdb holds only the in-frame ones, with some missing. This table holds about 1.1 million clones, 75% to 80% found once. This record belongs to a study of shared clonotypes between healthy human individuals. Study summary: Each donor had three CD4 naive, three CD4 memory, two CD8 naive and one CD8 memory plate. Study-level points and caveats: Clonotypes which were not shared had lower generation probabilities than clonotypes that all four donors shared. A limitation of the genetic and exposure-history diversity represented arose from few donors. On the whole, naive subsets had larger estimated richness than memory subsets had.

The V segment lost 0 bases and the J segment 9 bases; nucleotides outside the gene matches: 9. The CDR3 has 15 amino acids. Germline V gene data show CDR1 as SGHNT and CDR2 as YYREEE (reference sequence). Source material: memory CD4+ T cells from PBMCs. Subset meaning: CD45RA-negative fraction. This TCR came from a man aged 18 to 30 in good health. Some clones in this sample may be carry-over from other donors' samples. J is TRBJ2-7 and V is TRBV5-4; 10 bases line up with TRBD2. CDR3 amino acids: CASSLGLAGARGQYF. The CDR3 DNA reads as TGTGCCAGCAGCTTGGGGCTAGCGGGAGCCAGGGGGCAGTACTTC.